The rows below give T cell receptor beta chains drawn from one sample of a study of PD-1 blockade in classical Hodgkin lymphoma. Data came from immunoSEQ multiplex PCR; TCRdb stores just in-frame clones and leaves some out. This table has tens of thousands of clones, approximately 92% appearing once. The specimen comprised peripheral blood mononuclear cells (PBMCs), sampled before the second cycle of nivolumab. These receptors came from a human donor with classical Hodgkin lymphoma. Both conserved end residues are part of each CDR3. A D gene is named only where the DNA matches it firmly. Not all rows give a size; the values are once, few, many and, for expanded clones, a class.

D	length	J	size	V	CDR3	DNA
-	13	TRBJ2-7	-	TRBV7-2	CASSPPASYEQYF	TGTGCCAGCAGCCCCCCAGCATCCTACGAGCAGTACTTC
-	13	TRBJ2-7	few	TRBV28	CASSYAGNYEQYF	TGTGCCAGCAGTTACGCAGGGAACTACGAGCAGTACTTC
-	14	TRBJ2-7	once	TRBV18	CASSSKMESYEQYF	TGTGCCAGCTCATCGAAGATGGAGTCCTACGAGCAGTACTTC
-	15	TRBJ2-3	-	TRBV6-5	CASSLTGRSTDTQYF	TGTGCCAGCAGTTTGACAGGGAGGAGCACAGATACGCAGTATTTT
TRBD2	18	TRBJ2-4	-	TRBV5-4	CASSPGLAGSLAKNIQYF	TGTGCCAGCAGCCCGGGACTAGCGGGGAGTCTAGCCAAAAACATTCAGTACTTC
-	15	TRBJ2-5	-	TRBV7-3	CASSPGGQTQETQYF	TGTGCCAGCAGCCCAGGAGGACAGACGCAAGAGACCCAGTACTTC
-	13	TRBJ1-1	-	TRBV19	CASSLSQNTEAFF	TGTGCCAGTAGCCTATCCCAGAACACTGAAGCTTTCTTT
TRBD2	13	TRBJ2-1	-	TRBV19	CASTSGSSNEQFF	TGTGCCAGTACTAGCGGGAGTAGCAATGAGCAGTTCTTC
TRBD2	13	TRBJ2-5	-	TRBV28	CASSLGGQETQYF	TGTGCCAGCAGTTTGGGGGGGCAAGAGACCCAGTACTTC
-	14	TRBJ2-2	-	TRBV25-1	CASSESEELGELFF	TGTGCCAGCAGTGAATCGGAGGAACTCGGGGAGCTGTTTTTT
-	13	TRBJ1-2	-	TRBV28	CASSFKHRGGYTF	TGTGCCAGCAGTTTTAAACACCGAGGGGGCTACACCTTC
-	15	TRBJ2-7	-	TRBV19	CASSIKWCLPYEQYF	TGTGCCAGTAGTATAAAATGGTGTCTCCCCTACGAGCAGTACTTC
-	13	TRBJ2-7	-	TRBV7-8	CASSSTEDYEQYF	TGTGCCAGCAGCTCAACAGAGGACTACGAGCAGTACTTC
TRBD1	17	TRBJ1-1	-	TRBV30	CAWSKDRGIPLETEAFF	TGTGCCTGGAGTAAAGACAGGGGGATACCATTGGAGACTGAAGCTTTCTTT
-	15	TRBJ2-7	-	TRBV27	CASSLEGHISYEQYF	TGTGCCAGCAGTTTAGAGGGACACATCTCCTACGAGCAGTACTTC
-	14	TRBJ2-7	-	TRBV28	CASSLVGFSYEQYF	TGTGCCAGCAGTTTAGTAGGGTTCTCCTACGAGCAGTACTTC
-	16	TRBJ2-7	-	TRBV2	CASSSMGRTQTYEQYF	TGTGCCAGCAGTTCAATGGGACGGACCCAAACCTACGAGCAGTACTTC
-	16	TRBJ1-3	-	TRBV7-8	CASSIRAFSSGNTIYF	TGTGCCAGCAGCATCCGGGCCTTTTCCTCTGGAAACACCATATATTTT
-	15	TRBJ2-7	-	TRBV10-3	CAIRSANSGSYEQYF	TGTGCCATCAGGTCAGCCAATAGCGGATCCTACGAGCAGTACTTC
-	15	TRBJ2-3	-	TRBV6-1	CASSDLAGVTDTQYF	TGTGCCAGCAGTGACCTAGCAGGAGTCACAGATACGCAGTATTTT
-	16	TRBJ2-6	-	TRBV9	CARAGAPSSGANVLTF	TGTGCCAGAGCGGGTGCACCCAGCTCTGGGGCCAACGTCCTGACTTTC
-	16	TRBJ1-4	-	TRBV5-1	CASSLRGGATNEKLFF	TGCGCCAGCAGCTTGCGGGGGGGTGCAACTAATGAAAAACTGTTTTTT
-	11	TRBJ1-1	-	TRBV28	CASSQNTEAFF	TGTGCCAGCAGTCAAAACACTGAAGCTTTCTTT
-	11	TRBJ2-1	-	TRBV7-9	CASSLAGWRFF	TGTGCCAGCAGCTTAGCAGGGTGGCGGTTCTTC
-	14	TRBJ1-2	once	TRBV29-1	CSVLQTTANYGYTF	TGCAGCGTTCTCCAGACGACAGCTAACTATGGCTACACCTTC
-	14	TRBJ1-6	-	TRBV5-4	CASSSPQGDSPLHF	TGTGCCAGCAGCTCCCCACAGGGAGATTCACCCCTCCACTTT
-	13	TRBJ2-7	-	TRBV11-2	CASSPDPKGEQYF	TGTGCCAGCAGCCCGGACCCTAAGGGGGAGCAGTACTTC
-	14	TRBJ1-2	-	TRBV4-1	CASSQVGVPYGYTF	TGCGCCAGCAGCCAAGTAGGGGTCCCCTATGGCTACACCTTC
-	12	TRBJ2-3	-	TRBV6-1	CASSEATDTQYF	TGTGCCAGCAGTGAAGCCACAGATACGCAGTATTTT
-	13	TRBJ1-5	-	TRBV11-2	CASSLTQNQPQHF	TGTGCCAGCAGCTTAACTCAAAATCAGCCCCAGCATTTT
-	13	TRBJ2-5	-	TRBV21-1	CASSKEQQETQYF	TGTGCCAGCAGCAAAGAACAGCAAGAGACCCAGTACTTC
-	11	TRBJ2-1	-	TRBV20-1	CSARRNNEQFF	TGCAGTGCTAGACGAAACAATGAGCAGTTCTTC
TRBD1	14	TRBJ2-5	-	TRBV13	CASSKPGQQETQYF	TGTGCCAGCAGCAAACCGGGACAGCAAGAGACCCAGTACTTC
-	14	TRBJ1-2	-	TRBV5-5	CASSLESSNYGYTF	TGTGCCAGCAGCTTGGAATCCTCTAACTATGGCTACACCTTC
-	15	TRBJ2-1	-	TRBV27	CATRIGPGSYNEQFF	TGTGCCACCCGGATCGGGCCAGGCTCCTACAATGAGCAGTTCTTC
TRBD2	16	TRBJ2-2	once	TRBV11-2	CASRARGGASAGELFF	TGTGCCAGCAGGGCCCGCGGGGGGGCGTCGGCCGGGGAGCTGTTTTTT
-	15	TRBJ2-3	-	TRBV7-8	CASSLGGWSTDTQYF	TGTGCCAGCAGCTTAGGGGGCTGGTCCACAGATACGCAGTATTTT
-	13	TRBJ2-1	-	TRBV11-2	CASSLGFSNEQFF	TGTGCCAGCAGCTTAGGGTTTTCGAATGAGCAGTTCTTC
-	15	TRBJ1-3	-	TRBV19	CASSRQASSGNTIYF	TGTGCCAGTAGCAGACAGGCCAGCTCTGGAAACACCATATATTTT
-	13	TRBJ1-2	-	TRBV6-6	CASSQTAKAGYTF	TGTGCCAGCAGCCAAACGGCCAAGGCGGGCTACACCTTC
-	16	TRBJ2-6	once	TRBV4-2	CASSQDMGDGANVLTF	TGTGCCAGCAGCCAAGATATGGGGGATGGGGCCAACGTCCTGACTTTC
-	16	TRBJ1-2	once	TRBV19	CASSISAGGVVYGYTF	TGTGCCAGTAGTATTTCGGCCGGAGGAGTGGTCTATGGCTACACCTTC
-	15	TRBJ1-2	-	TRBV7-9	CASSRPSGANYGYTF	TGTGCCAGCAGCCGACCAAGCGGGGCCAACTATGGCTACACCTTC
-	15	TRBJ1-6	-	TRBV6-5	CASTPLGDTYSPLHF	TGTGCCAGCACCCCGTTGGGGGATACCTATTCACCCCTCCACTTT
-	13	TRBJ2-3	-	TRBV5-1	CASMGTSTDTQYF	TGCGCCAGCATGGGGACTAGCACAGATACGCAGTATTTT
TRBD1	17	TRBJ1-2	-	TRBV6-4	CASSDSVGQGANYGYTF	TGTGCCAGCAGTGACTCAGTTGGTCAGGGGGCCAACTATGGCTACACCTTC
TRBD2	15	TRBJ2-7	-	TRBV5-1	CASSLAVGGSYEQYF	TGCGCCAGCAGCTTGGCTGTGGGAGGGAGCTACGAGCAGTACTTC
-	15	TRBJ2-3	-	TRBV6-1	CASSILVASTDTQYF	TGTGCCAGCAGTATACTAGTTGCTAGCACAGATACGCAGTATTTT
-	20	TRBJ2-1	-	TRBV28	CASSLTEGDPNYSSYNEQFF	TGTGCCAGCAGTTTAACGGAGGGAGACCCGAATTACAGCTCCTACAATGAGCAGTTCTTC
-	14	TRBJ2-1	-	TRBV10-3	CAISGVSSYNEQFF	TGTGCCATCAGTGGGGTAAGCTCCTACAATGAGCAGTTCTTC
-	15	TRBJ2-7	-	TRBV29-1	CSVEGWDGNSYEQYF	TGCAGCGTTGAAGGCTGGGACGGGAACTCCTACGAGCAGTACTTC
-	13	TRBJ2-1	-	TRBV4-2	CASTVGPYNEQFF	TGTGCCAGCACGGTGGGGCCCTACAATGAGCAGTTCTTC